This entry describes one T cell receptor beta chain. The sample originates from a study of shared clonotypes between healthy human individuals. Sequencing was performed with immunoSEQ multiplex PCR; in TCRdb, only in-frame clones are kept and a portion is missing. The table has about 1 million clones, around 76% seen once; the top ten hold approximately 1.3%. CD4+ cells were split into CD45RA+ naive and CD45RA-negative memory subsets. The CDR3 runs to 12 residues. Trimming cost V 3 bases and J 5 bases, with 9 bases left between them. Germline CDR1 and CDR2: SGHDT and YYEEEE. The chain carries TRBV5-6 and TRBJ2-7; D is perhaps TRBD2 (5 bases). Sequenced: memory CD4+ T cells sorted from blood. Specified subset: CD45RA-negative fraction. The sequence derives from a man between 18 and 35 years old in good health. In DNA, the CDR3 is TGTGCCAGCAGCTCTGCCGGGAACGAGCAGTACTTC. Protein sequence: CASSSAGNEQYF.